This T cell receptor beta chain was identified during a study of radiotherapy plus CTLA-4 blockade in lung cancer. Across the study: Around 18% of enrolled patients responded objectively, and roughly 30% had disease control.

The junction had 3 bases not matched to a gene; V was cut back by 0 bases and J by 10 bases. CDR1 and CDR2 from the germline V gene are SGHTS and YDEGEE. CDR3 length equals 15 residues. A word on this clone: Its matching antigen is unknown.

This table comes from immunoSEQ multiplex PCR, and its TCRdb copy is limited to in-frame clones, with some not included. The sample has around 32,000 clones, approximately 78% seen once. Overall study results and limits: How blood T cell clones changed early, along with interferon-beta, reportedly forecast response best. Researchers report tumor-derived TCR clones expanding in blood after radiotherapy plus ipilimumab.

Sequencing used peripheral blood, obtained from a patient treated with radiotherapy plus ipilimumab. This chain links TRBV5-8 with TRBJ1-6; 11 bases are shared with TRBD1. This TCR derives from a human donor with non-small cell lung cancer that progressed on radiotherapy plus ipilimumab. The CDR3 nucleotides are TGTGCCAGCAGCTTGGTGCGGACAGGGGGCTCACCCCTCCACTTT. Translation gives CASSLVRTGGSPLHF.